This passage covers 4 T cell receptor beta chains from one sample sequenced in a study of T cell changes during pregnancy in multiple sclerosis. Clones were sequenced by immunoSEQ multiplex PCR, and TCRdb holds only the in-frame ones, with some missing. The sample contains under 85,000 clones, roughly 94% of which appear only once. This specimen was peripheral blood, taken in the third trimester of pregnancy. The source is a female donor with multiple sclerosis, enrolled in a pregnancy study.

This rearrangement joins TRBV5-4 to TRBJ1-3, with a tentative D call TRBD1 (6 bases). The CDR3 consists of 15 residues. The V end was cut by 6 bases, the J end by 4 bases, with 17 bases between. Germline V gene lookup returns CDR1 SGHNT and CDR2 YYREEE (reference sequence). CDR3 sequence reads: CASTPGAGVGNTIYF. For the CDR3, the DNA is TGTGCCAGCACCCCCGGAGCAGGGGTCGGAAACACCATATATTTT.

The CDR3 sequence is CASSRWTELNTEAFF. CDR3 bases: TGCGCCAGCAGCCGGTGGACAGAACTGAACACTGAAGCTTTCTTT. The chain couples TRBV4-1 to TRBJ1-1; D is possibly TRBD1 (6 bases). CDR1 is MGHRA, CDR2 YSYEKL, per germline. V was cut by 4 bases and J by 0 bases, with 12 bases left in between. This CDR3 has 15 residues.

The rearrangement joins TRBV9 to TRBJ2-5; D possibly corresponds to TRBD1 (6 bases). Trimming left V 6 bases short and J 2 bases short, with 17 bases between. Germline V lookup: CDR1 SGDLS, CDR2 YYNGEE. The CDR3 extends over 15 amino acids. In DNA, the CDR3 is TGTGCCAGCACCCAGGGGTGGGGGTGGCAAGAGACCCAGTACTTC. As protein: CASTQGWGWQETQYF.

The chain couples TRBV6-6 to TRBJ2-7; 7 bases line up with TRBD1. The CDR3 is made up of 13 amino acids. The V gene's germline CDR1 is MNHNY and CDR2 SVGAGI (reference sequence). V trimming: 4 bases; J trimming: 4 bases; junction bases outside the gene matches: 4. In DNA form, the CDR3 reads TGTGCCAGCAGTTCGAGGGGGCGTTACGAGCAGTACTTC. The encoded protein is CASSSRGRYEQYF.